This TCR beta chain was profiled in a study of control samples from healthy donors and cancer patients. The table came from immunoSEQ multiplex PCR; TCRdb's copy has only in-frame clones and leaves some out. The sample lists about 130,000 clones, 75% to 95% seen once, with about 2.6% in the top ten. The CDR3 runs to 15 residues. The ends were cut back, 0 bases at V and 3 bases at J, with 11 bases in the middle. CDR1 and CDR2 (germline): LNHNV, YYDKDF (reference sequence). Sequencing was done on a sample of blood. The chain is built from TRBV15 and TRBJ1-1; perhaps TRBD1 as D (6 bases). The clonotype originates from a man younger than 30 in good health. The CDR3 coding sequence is TGTGCCACCAGCAGAGAGGCAGGGGAGGACACTGAAGCTTTCTTT. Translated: CATSREAGEDTEAFF.